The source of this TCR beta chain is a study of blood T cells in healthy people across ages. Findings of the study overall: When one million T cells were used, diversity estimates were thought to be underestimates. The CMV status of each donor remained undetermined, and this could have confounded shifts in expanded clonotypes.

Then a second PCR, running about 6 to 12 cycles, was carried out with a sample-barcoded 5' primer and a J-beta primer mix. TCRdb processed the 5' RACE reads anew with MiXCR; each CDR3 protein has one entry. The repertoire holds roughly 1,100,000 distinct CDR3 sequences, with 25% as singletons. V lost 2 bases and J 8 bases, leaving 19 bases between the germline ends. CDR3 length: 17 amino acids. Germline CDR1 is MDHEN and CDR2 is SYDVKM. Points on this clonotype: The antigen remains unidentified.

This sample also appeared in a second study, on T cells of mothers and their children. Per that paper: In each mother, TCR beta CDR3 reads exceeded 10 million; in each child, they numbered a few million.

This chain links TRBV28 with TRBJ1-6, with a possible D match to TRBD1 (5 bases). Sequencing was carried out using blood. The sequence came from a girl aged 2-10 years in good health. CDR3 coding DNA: TGTGCCAGCAGTTTAGATACTCCCCAGGGTACGGATTCACCCCTCCACTTT. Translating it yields CASSLDTPQGTDSPLHF.